This entry features one T cell receptor (beta chain) sequence. The specificity of this receptor is unknown. This record comes from a study of T cells expressing NK-cell markers (dated by TCRdb to about 2020). A note on the overall study: In sorted CD3+CD56+NKG2C+, CD3+CD56+NKG2C- and CD3+CD56-NKG2C+ T-cell subsets from 7 to 9 donors, TCR beta-chain repertoires were profiled. Among the eight sequenced donors, seven were HCMV-seropositive and one was HCMV-seronegative. All eight donors whose samples were sequenced were randomly selected healthy volunteers, three of them men and five women. Illumina HiSeq 2000/2500, MiSeq or NextSeq was used to sequence libraries as 2 x 150 bp reads.

Results and caveats for the whole study, not just this receptor: Those dominant clonotypes were again the most abundant among CD3+CD56-NKG2C+ cells in a handful of donors, at roughly 25-65%. It remained unclear whether the expanded NKG2C-expressing T cell clones were specific for HCMV antigens. In over five donors, the dominant CD3+CD56+NKG2C+ clonotypes were among the top 10 CD8+ clonotypes and accounted for roughly 1.0-8% of CD8+ T cells.

HCMV serostatus was determined by detecting HCMV-specific IgG in serum with a commercial ELISA kit. Ficoll density gradient centrifugation was used to isolate peripheral blood mononuclear cells from blood. For CDR1 and CDR2, the germline V gene lists SGHAT and FQNNGV. Its CDR3 holds 14 amino acids, cysteine through phenylalanine. Only the protein is on record. Instrument used: Illumina HiSeq 2000. TCR beta cDNA libraries were made by 5'RACE template switching that added a universal primer site and unique molecular identifiers. cDNA synthesis was primed from the TCR beta constant segment and was followed by two successive PCR amplification steps. Turning to the authors' computational methods: MIGEC was used to demultiplex reads and group reads by UMI, and MiTCR was used to assemble and quantify clonotypes. To exclude erroneous sequences, any TCR cDNA sequence not supported by at least two reads was discarded. Downstream repertoire analysis used the tcR package, and clonotypes were matched across fractions by CDR3 nucleotide sequence plus V segment. VDJmatch was used to annotate antigen specificity against VDJdb, with one amino acid substitution in CDR3 allowed. Each CDR3 protein sequence appears as one entry after TCRdb reprocessed the reads, and no DNA is included. The V and J calls and clone size are TCRdb's, not the authors'. The table of this sample itemizes 440,000 or so distinct CDR3 sequences. The top ten constitute 6% to 9.5% of the sample.

The TCR originated in a woman between 18 and 75 years old in good health. Sequencing input: blood T cells: a sorted CD56 or NKG2C T cell subset, CD4+ or CD8+ T cells, or bulk PBMC T cells (not recorded which). The sequence links TRBV11-2 to TRBJ2-3; the D gene TCRdb calls, TRBD1, cannot be checked with no DNA. The CDR3 reads CASSLVHRADTQYF.